Listed below are T cell receptor beta chains from one sample, sequenced in a study of shared clonotypes between healthy human individuals. Using immunoSEQ multiplex PCR, the repertoire was profiled, and TCRdb retains in-frame clones only, with some absent. Of roughly 2 million clones in the sample, roughly 95% are singletons; the top ten hold 0.1% to 0.15%. The sequenced material came from naive CD4+ T cells sorted from blood. The receptors derive from a man younger than 35 in good health. CDR3s include the opening cysteine and the closing phenylalanine or tryptophan. The D gene is left open where the match is weak. Where a row states a size, it is once, few, many or the class of an expanded clone; other rows omit it.

V gene,J gene,clone size,D gene,CDR3 protein,CDR3 DNA
TRBV10-2,TRBJ2-3,.,.,CASRGTLAPPADTQYF,TGCGCCAGCAGAGGGACTCTAGCGCCGCCGGCAGATACGCAGTATTTT
TRBV10-3,TRBJ2-2,.,.,CAISDYNTGELFF,TGTGCCATCAGTGACTACAACACCGGGGAGCTGTTTTTT
TRBV30,TRBJ2-3,.,.,CAWSVGGGTDTQYF,TGTGCCTGGAGTGTGGGAGGAGGCACAGATACGCAGTATTTT
TRBV10-3,TRBJ2-5,.,TRBD1,CAISSTGGGETQYF,TGTGCCATCAGTTCCACAGGGGGCGGAGAGACCCAGTACTTC
TRBV28,TRBJ1-2,.,.,CASSLGGTGYTF,TGTGCCAGCAGTTTAGGCGGGACCGGCTACACCTTC
TRBV6-1,TRBJ2-5,.,.,CASRREETQYF,TGTGCCAGCAGGAGGGAAGAGACCCAGTACTTC
TRBV7-2,TRBJ2-2,.,.,CASSLINWELFF,TGTGCCAGCAGCTTAATTAATTGGGAGCTGTTTTTT
TRBV2,TRBJ2-7,.,TRBD2,CASSPTGLVSEQYF,TGTGCCAGCAGTCCCACGGGACTAGTAAGCGAGCAGTACTTC
TRBV27,TRBJ1-4,few,.,CASSQKGRPNEKLFF,TGTGCCAGCAGCCAGAAAGGCAGACCTAATGAAAAACTGTTTTTT
TRBV2,TRBJ2-1,.,.,CASKATVVSLDNEQFF,TGTGCCAGCAAGGCTACGGTAGTCAGTTTGGACAATGAGCAGTTCTTC
TRBV20-1,TRBJ2-7,.,.,CSAKRDEQYF,TGCAGTGCTAAGAGGGACGAGCAGTACTTC
TRBV6-5,TRBJ2-2,.,TRBD2,CASSSLAGGNTGELFF,TGTGCCAGCAGTTCTCTAGCGGGAGGAAACACCGGGGAGCTGTTTTTT
TRBV6-4,TRBJ1-2,.,TRBD1,CASSRTGTGNYGYTF,TGTGCCAGCAGCCGTACCGGGACAGGGAACTATGGCTACACCTTC
TRBV28,TRBJ1-2,.,.,CASSLRPTGGYTF,TGTGCCAGCAGTTTACGTCCCACGGGGGGCTACACCTTC
TRBV28,TRBJ1-4,.,.,CASKFSINEKLFF,TGTGCCAGCAAGTTCTCGATTAATGAAAAACTGTTTTTT
TRBV19,TRBJ1-2,once,.,CASSPGFVYVGYTF,TGTGCCAGTAGTCCAGGGTTTGTCTACGTAGGCTACACCTTC
TRBV6-5,TRBJ1-6,few,.,CASSPGRRNSPLHF,TGTGCCAGCAGCCCGGGACGGAGAAATTCACCCCTCCACTTT
TRBV10-3,TRBJ2-2,.,.,CAISESQNTGELFF,TGTGCCATCAGTGAGTCCCAGAACACCGGGGAGCTGTTTTTT
TRBV28,TRBJ2-7,.,TRBD1,CASSPSHRGPYEQYF,TGTGCCAGCAGTCCCAGCCACAGGGGGCCCTACGAGCAGTACTTC
TRBV10-3,TRBJ1-2,.,.,CATRDGDYGYTF,TGTGCCACCAGGGATGGGGACTATGGCTACACCTTC
TRBV27,TRBJ1-6,.,.,CASSWQQYNSPLHF,TGTGCCAGCAGTTGGCAGCAATATAATTCACCCCTCCACTTT
TRBV25-1,TRBJ2-1,.,.,CASSEQGMSYNEQFF,TGTGCCAGCAGTGAACAGGGGATGTCCTACAATGAGCAGTTCTTC
TRBV25-1,TRBJ1-2,.,.,CASSESLGSVYGYTF,TGTGCCAGCAGTGAATCATTGGGGTCCGTCTATGGCTACACCTTC
TRBV2,TRBJ1-1,.,.,CASKTREQNTEAFF,TGTGCCAGCAAGACCCGGGAACAAAACACTGAAGCTTTCTTT
TRBV7-2,TRBJ1-5,.,.,CASSLLSMSNQPQHF,TGTGCCAGCAGCTTACTTAGTATGAGCAATCAGCCCCAGCATTTT
TRBV25-1,TRBJ1-6,.,.,CASSELGRADNSPLHF,TGTGCCAGCAGTGAATTAGGTCGGGCAGATAATTCACCCCTCCACTTT
TRBV7-9,TRBJ1-1,.,.,CASSGQGNTEAFF,TGTGCCAGCAGCGGCCAGGGCAACACTGAAGCTTTCTTT
TRBV18,TRBJ2-1,few,.,CASSIGPDNEQFF,TGTGCCAGCTCGATCGGACCGGACAATGAGCAGTTCTTC
TRBV9,TRBJ1-4,.,.,CASSTQDSFNEKLFF,TGTGCCAGCAGCACACAGGACAGCTTTAATGAAAAACTGTTTTTT
TRBV7-2,TRBJ2-7,once,TRBD2,CASSLERAWSLRGDYEQYF,TGTGCCAGCAGCTTAGAGAGGGCGTGGAGCTTGCGGGGGGACTACGAGCAGTACTTC
TRBV6-5,TRBJ2-7,.,TRBD1,CASSRDRGGEQYF,TGTGCCAGCAGCCGTGACAGGGGAGGCGAGCAGTACTTC
TRBV28,TRBJ2-1,.,TRBD2,CASSLAGGNRDNEQFF,TGTGCCAGCAGTTTAGCGGGGGGCAACAGGGACAATGAGCAGTTCTTC
TRBV11-2,TRBJ2-2,.,.,CASGKGMVQTGELFF,TGTGCCAGCGGCAAAGGGATGGTACAGACCGGGGAGCTGTTTTTT
TRBV5-1,TRBJ2-5,.,TRBD1,CASSSSGTGGQETQYF,TGCGCCAGCAGTTCATCCGGGACAGGGGGCCAAGAGACCCAGTACTTC
TRBV9,TRBJ1-4,.,.,CASSVGGTNEKLFF,TGTGCCAGCAGCGTAGGGGGGACTAATGAAAAACTGTTTTTT
TRBV5-4,TRBJ1-6,.,.,CASSLAGGANNSPLHF,TGTGCCAGCAGCTTGGCCGGGGGCGCAAATAATTCACCCCTCCACTTT
TRBV5-1,TRBJ2-5,.,.,CASSLRGAQETQYF,TGCGCCAGCAGCTTGAGGGGGGCACAAGAGACCCAGTACTTC
TRBV5-4,TRBJ2-3,.,TRBD1,CASSGQEATDTQYF,TGTGCCAGCAGCGGACAGGAGGCCACAGATACGCAGTATTTT
TRBV5-4,TRBJ2-2,.,.,CASKTDQPGELFF,TGTGCCAGTAAGACGGACCAGCCTGGGGAGCTGTTTTTT
TRBV28,TRBJ1-2,.,TRBD1,CASSYGQDGYTF,TGTGCCAGCAGCTATGGACAGGATGGCTACACCTTC
TRBV9,TRBJ1-2,.,.,CASSVGRDPYYGYTF,TGTGCCAGCAGCGTAGGAAGGGACCCTTACTATGGCTACACCTTC
TRBV7-9,TRBJ1-4,.,.,CASSLDSGSNEKLFF,TGTGCCAGCAGCTTAGATTCTGGGAGTAATGAAAAACTGTTTTTT
TRBV6-1,TRBJ2-1,once,.,CASSEAQTILINEQFF,TGTGCCAGCAGTGAAGCGCAGACTATTCTTATCAATGAGCAGTTCTTC
TRBV15,TRBJ2-5,.,.,CATSRGHHIEPAETQYF,TGTGCCACCAGCAGGGGCCACCACATTGAGCCGGCAGAGACCCAGTACTTC
TRBV6-6,TRBJ2-5,.,.,CASNSPGIQETQYF,TGTGCCAGCAACTCCCCCGGGATCCAAGAGACCCAGTACTTC
TRBV4-1,TRBJ1-4,.,.,CASSHPPMEGEKLFF,TGCGCCAGCAGCCACCCCCCTATGGAGGGGGAAAAACTGTTTTTT
TRBV9,TRBJ1-4,.,.,CASSQGGQLNEKLFF,TGTGCCAGCAGCCAGGGAGGGCAGCTAAATGAAAAACTGTTTTTT
TRBV30,TRBJ1-5,.,TRBD1,CAWSDQTGFTQPQHF,TGTGCCTGGAGTGATCAGACAGGGTTCACTCAGCCCCAGCATTTT
TRBV4-3,TRBJ2-5,.,.,CASSQDMGGPQETQYF,TGCGCCAGCAGCCAAGATATGGGGGGTCCTCAAGAGACCCAGTACTTC
TRBV6-5,TRBJ2-7,.,.,CASSYSKGRSLEQYF,TGTGCCAGCAGTTACTCGAAGGGAAGGTCGCTCGAGCAGTACTTC
TRBV30,TRBJ1-5,.,TRBD1,CAWSDSDRGNQPQHF,TGTGCCTGGAGTGACTCGGACAGGGGTAATCAGCCCCAGCATTTT